The 8 T cell receptor beta chains below were found in one sample sequenced in a study of OX40 agonist ivuxolimab in advanced cancers. Libraries were prepared by immunoSEQ multiplex PCR; TCRdb keeps only in-frame clonotypes and omits some of them. Of roughly 64,000 clones in the sample, about 86% were seen once. The sequencing here drew on CD4+ or CD8+ T cells sorted from blood, taken in a trial of the OX40 agonist ivuxolimab. Every receptor here comes from an adult with an advanced solid tumor such as melanoma, head and neck, liver or kidney cancer.

Only a few counts were recorded for this clone. The chain joins TRBV4-2 to TRBJ2-7; 7 nucleotides line up with TRBD2. V was pared by 1 base and J by 2 bases, with 5 bases of the junction left unmatched. This CDR3 contains 15 residues. Germline V gene sequence: CDR1 LGHNA, CDR2 YNFKEQ. The CDR3 DNA sequence: TGTGCCAGCAGCCAAGGAAGCGGGGAGGCCTACGAGCAGTACTTC. Its protein product is CASSQGSGEAYEQYF.

The sample holds a few counts of this clone. This rearrangement joins TRBV30 to TRBJ2-1; the D is unclear. This CDR3 has 13 amino acids. V dropped 0 bases and J dropped 5 bases, with 8 bases sitting between them. Germline CDR1 GTSNPN, CDR2 SVGIG (reference sequence). CDR3 nucleotides: TGTGCCTGGAGTGTTATAGGGAACAATGAGCAGTTCTTC. This sequence encodes CAWSVIGNNEQFF.

This chain links TRBV5-5 with TRBJ1-3; TRBD1 might be the D (6 bases). Trimming took off 3 bases at V and 0 bases at J, with 13 bases between the two ends. Germline CDR1 is SGHKS and CDR2 is YYEKEE (reference sequence). CDR3 length: 16 residues. The CDR3 nucleotides read TGTGCCAGCAGCTCGGGACACGGGATCTCTGGAAACACCATATATTTT. Translated: CASSSGHGISGNTIYF. Complete variable domain (other parts from reference TRBV5-5 and TRBJ1-3): DAGVTQSPTHLIKTRGQQVTLRCSPISGHKSVSWYQQVLGQGPQFIFQYYEKEERGRGNFPDRFSARQFPNYSSELNVNALLLGDSALYLCASSSGHGISGNTIYFGEGSWLTVV.

This chain joins TRBV5-8 and TRBJ2-5; TRBD2 matches at 10 bases. V gave up 5 bases and J gave up 1 base; unmatched junction bases: 5. Germline-derived CDR1 and CDR2 are SGHTS and YDEGEE. This CDR3 comprises 15 residues. CDR3 DNA sequence: TGTGCCAGCAGTTCGACTAGCGGGTTCCAAGAGACCCAGTACTTC. Its protein product is CASSSTSGFQETQYF.

V is TRBV5-5 and J is TRBJ1-5; the D is unclear. The CDR3 extends over 15 amino acids. V lost 0 bases to trimming and J lost 3 bases, with 10 bases between them. Looked up from germline, CDR1 is SGHKS and CDR2 is YYEKEE (reference sequence). This chain's CDR3 is CASSLGQTVNQPQHF. The CDR3 bases are TGTGCCAGCAGCTTGGGGCAGACTGTCAATCAGCCCCAGCATTTT.

The V gene is TRBV6-6, the J gene TRBJ2-1; the match to TRBD2 covers 8 bases. The CDR3 is 15 amino acids. The J segment lost 5 bases and the V segment lost 0 bases, leaving 3 bases of the junction unmatched. Germline CDR1 is MNHNY and CDR2 is SVGAGI (reference sequence). The DNA for the CDR3 is TGTGCCAGCAGTTACTCGTACGGGGGGGACAATGAGCAGTTCTTC. Protein: CASSYSYGGDNEQFF.

This clone showed up just once. J is TRBJ2-5 and V is TRBV10-3; the D is unclear. Germline V CDR1 and CDR2: ENHRY, SYGVKD. This CDR3 comprises 11 residues. Trimming cost V 3 bases and J 4 bases, with 3 bases left between them. The CDR3 sequence is CAISEGETQYF. CDR3 DNA: TGTGCCATCAGTGAAGGAGAGACCCAGTACTTC.

By share, this clone ranks as medium-sized (0.01 to 0.1%). This sequence joins TRBV29-1 and TRBJ2-4; D may be TRBD2 (6 bases). The V gene's germline CDR1 is SQVTM and CDR2 ANQGSEA. This CDR3 has 14 amino acids. The V and J ends lost 7 bases and 0 bases respectively, with 13 bases between them. CDR3 loop: CSARENLAKNIQYF. CDR3 coding DNA: TGCAGCGCGCGGGAAAACCTAGCCAAAAACATTCAGTACTTC.